Detailed here is one T cell receptor (beta chain). Germline V lookup: CDR1 SGHTA, CDR2 FQGNSA. With 5 bases removed from V and 11 bases from J, the gap between germline ends came to 21 bases. This CDR3 has 14 residues. Primed by a sample-barcoded 5' primer and a J-beta primer mix, a second PCR proceeded for 7 to 11 cycles. Using its own MiXCR run on the 5' RACE reads, TCRdb lists one record per CDR3 protein. The sample gives about a million distinct CDR3 sequences, roughly half of which show up once; about a fifth is in the top ten. This entry comes from a study of blood T cells in healthy people across ages.

Sequencing was carried out using blood. V is TRBV7-2 and J is TRBJ2-5; no reliable D call. The sequence was collected from a woman aged 55-70 years in good health. In DNA, the CDR3 is TGTGCCAGCAGCCCGTCCCCAATAGTCATTGAGCAGTACTTC. It encodes CASSPSPIVIEQYF. The whole variable domain, filled in from reference TRBV7-2 and TRBJ2-5, reads GAGVSQSPSNKVTEKGKDVELRCDPISGHTALYWYRQSLGQGLEFLIYFQGNSAPDKSGLPSDRFSAERTGGSVSTLTIQRTQQEDSAVYLCASSPSPIVIEQYFGPGTRLLVL.